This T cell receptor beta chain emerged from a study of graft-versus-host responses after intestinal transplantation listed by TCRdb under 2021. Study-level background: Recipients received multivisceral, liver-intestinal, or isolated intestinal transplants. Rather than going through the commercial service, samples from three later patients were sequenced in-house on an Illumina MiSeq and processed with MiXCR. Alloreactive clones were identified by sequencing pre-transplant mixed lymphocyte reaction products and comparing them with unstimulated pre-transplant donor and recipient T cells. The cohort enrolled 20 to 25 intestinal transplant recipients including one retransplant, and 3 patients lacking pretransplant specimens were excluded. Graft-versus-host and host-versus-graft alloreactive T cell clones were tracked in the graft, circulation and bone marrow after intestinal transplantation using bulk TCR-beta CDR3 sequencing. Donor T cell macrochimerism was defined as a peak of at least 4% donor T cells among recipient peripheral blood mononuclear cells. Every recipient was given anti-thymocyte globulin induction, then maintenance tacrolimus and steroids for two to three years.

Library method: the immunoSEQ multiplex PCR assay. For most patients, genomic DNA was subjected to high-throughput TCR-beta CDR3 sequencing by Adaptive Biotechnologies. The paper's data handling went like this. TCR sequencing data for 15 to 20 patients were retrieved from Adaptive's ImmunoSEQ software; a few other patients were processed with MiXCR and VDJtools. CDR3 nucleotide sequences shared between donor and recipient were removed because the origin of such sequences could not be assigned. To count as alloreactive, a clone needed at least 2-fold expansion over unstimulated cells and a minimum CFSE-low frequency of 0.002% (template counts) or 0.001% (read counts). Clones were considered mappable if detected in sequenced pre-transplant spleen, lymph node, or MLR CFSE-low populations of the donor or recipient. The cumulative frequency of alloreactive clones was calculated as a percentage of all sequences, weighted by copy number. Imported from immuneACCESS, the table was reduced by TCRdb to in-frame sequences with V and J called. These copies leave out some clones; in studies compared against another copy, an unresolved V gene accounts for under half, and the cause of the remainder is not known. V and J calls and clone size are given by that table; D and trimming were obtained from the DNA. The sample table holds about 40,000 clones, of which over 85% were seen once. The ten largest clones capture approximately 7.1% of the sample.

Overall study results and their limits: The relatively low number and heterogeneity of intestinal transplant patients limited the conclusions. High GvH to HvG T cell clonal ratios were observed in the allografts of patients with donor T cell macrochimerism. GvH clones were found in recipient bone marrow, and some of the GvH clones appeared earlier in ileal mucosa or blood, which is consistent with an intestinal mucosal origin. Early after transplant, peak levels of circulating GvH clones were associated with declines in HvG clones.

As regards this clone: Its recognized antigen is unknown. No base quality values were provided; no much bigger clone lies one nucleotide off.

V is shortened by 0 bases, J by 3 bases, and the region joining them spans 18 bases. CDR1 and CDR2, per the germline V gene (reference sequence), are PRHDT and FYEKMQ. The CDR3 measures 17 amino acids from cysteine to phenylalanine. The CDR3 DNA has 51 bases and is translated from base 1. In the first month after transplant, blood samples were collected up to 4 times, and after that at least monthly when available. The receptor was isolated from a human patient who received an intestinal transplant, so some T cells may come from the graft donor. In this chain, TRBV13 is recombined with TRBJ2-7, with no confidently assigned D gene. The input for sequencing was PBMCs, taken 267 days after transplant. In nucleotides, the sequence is TGTGCCAGCAGCTTAGGTTATAGGGTAGATTTCCTCTACGAGCAGTACTTC. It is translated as CASSLGYRVDFLYEQYF.